The 8 T cell receptor beta chains presented below share a single source sample, sequenced in a study of OX40 agonist ivuxolimab in advanced cancers. Sequencing was performed with immunoSEQ multiplex PCR; in TCRdb, only in-frame clones are kept and a portion is missing. The table includes tens of thousands of clones, around 77% detected once. The material sequenced was CD4+ or CD8+ T cells sorted from blood, taken in a trial of the OX40 agonist ivuxolimab. The receptors shown here come from an adult with an advanced solid tumor such as melanoma, head and neck, liver or kidney cancer.

This clone was seen only a few times. The CDR3 loop reads CASSLLAGEVYNEQFF. The CDR3 DNA reads TGTGCCAGCAGCTTACTAGCGGGAGAGGTCTACAATGAGCAGTTCTTC. The chain carries TRBV7-6 and TRBJ2-1; 10 bases are shared with TRBD2. Germline lookup yields CDR1 SGHVS and CDR2 FNYEAQ. The CDR3 extends over 16 amino acids. V shed 2 bases, J shed 3 bases, and the junction held 4 bases outside the gene matches.

The V call is TRBV7-9, the J call TRBJ2-3, with 10 bases matching TRBD2. The CDR3 sequence is 14 residues long. Looked up from germline, CDR1 is SEHNR and CDR2 is FQNEAQ (reference sequence). The V segment lost 8 bases and the J segment 5 bases; nucleotides outside the gene matches: 7. DNA of the CDR3: TGTGCCAGCTCTCAGGGACTAGCGCAAGATACGCAGTATTTT. Its protein is CASSQGLAQDTQYF.

The rearrangement links TRBV4-2 to TRBJ2-3; 8 bases agree with TRBD2. Germline V CDR1 and CDR2: LGHNA, YNFKEQ. The V and J ends lost 0 bases and 8 bases, in that order; junction bases with no gene match: 10. The CDR3 has 16 residues. In nucleotides, the CDR3 is TGTGCCAGCAGCCAAGACGCTAGCGGGCTAATTGTTACGCAGTATTTT. It is translated as CASSQDASGLIVTQYF.

On this clone itself: The junction departs from germline at one end; a sequencing error may be responsible. The V call is TRBV7-6, the J call TRBJ1-1; the match to TRBD1 covers 8 bases. The CDR3 has 15 residues. CDR1 is SGHVS and CDR2 is FNYEAQ in the germline V gene. The CDR3 here is CASSDSGGANSEAFF. DNA for the CDR3: TGTGCCAGCAGCGATTCAGGGGGCGCGAACTCTGAAGCTTTCTTT.

This clone has a count of ten or more. V is TRBV27 and J is TRBJ1-6; D is undetermined. The V and J ends lost 6 bases and 8 bases respectively, with 17 bases between them. This CDR3 has 15 residues. Germline CDR1 MNHEY, CDR2 SMNVEV (reference sequence). The CDR3 sequence is CASSRTPWGDSPLHF. In DNA form, the CDR3 reads TGTGCCAGCAGCCGTACCCCCTGGGGTGATTCACCCCTCCACTTT.

V and J are TRBV28 and TRBJ1-5; weak D call: TRBD1 (5 bases). The length of the CDR3 is 14 residues. Trimming cost V 5 bases and J 5 bases, with 13 bases left between them. Germline V lookup: CDR1 MDHEN, CDR2 SYDVKM. CDR3 region: CASSTPQVYQPQHF. CDR3 DNA sequence: TGTGCCAGCAGTACACCACAGGTCTATCAGCCCCAGCATTTT.

This chain uses TRBV27 with TRBJ2-2, with D perhaps TRBD2 (6 bases). Germline V gene data show CDR1 as MNHEY and CDR2 as SMNVEV (reference sequence). The CDR3 runs 18 residues. Between the trimmed V and J ends, which lost 5 bases and 7 bases, there was a span of 26 bases. CDR3 in amino acids: CASSPRPVLATARGELFF. The CDR3 region has the DNA TGTGCCAGCAGTCCGCGCCCCGTTCTAGCGACGGCGCGCGGGGAGCTGTTTTTT.

The chain recombines TRBV28 with TRBJ1-5; maybe TRBD1 (5 bases). Germline V lookup: CDR1 MDHEN, CDR2 SYDVKM. Between the trimmed V and J ends, which lost 5 bases and 1 base, there was a span of 9 bases. The CDR3 spans 14 residues. As DNA, the CDR3 is TGTGCCAGCAGTCGCAGGGTCAGCAATCAGCCCCAGCATTTT. Translation: CASSRRVSNQPQHF.